The clone carrying this T cell receptor beta chain is a singleton in its sample. The length of the CDR3 is 14 residues. Trimming cost V 4 bases and J 1 base, with 10 bases left between them. The germline CDR1 and CDR2 sequences are KGHDR and SFDVKD. The sample comes from a study of blood T cell repertoires in COVID-19. Study overall: Whether acute or convalescent, the COVID-19 samples came from the United States, Italy and Spain.

The protocol was immunoSEQ multiplex PCR, while the TCRdb copy is restricted to in-frame clones and leaves out a portion. The sample holds around 250,000 clones, approximately 90% seen once. The sequencing input was PBMCs or T cells enriched from blood (not recorded which). The J gene is TRBJ2-7, the V gene TRBV24-1; TRBD1 is a possible D gene (5 bases). The sequence was collected from a man aged 35-49 years who had been exposed to COVID-19. Here the CDR3 reads CATSDPTASYEQYF. The CDR3 DNA reads TGTGCCACCAGTGACCCGACAGCTTCCTACGAGCAGTACTTC.